The 30 T cell receptor beta chains below all came from one sample that was sequenced in a study of CD8+ T cells in alopecia areata. The treatment is: oral pan-JAK inhibitor, 5-10 mg twice daily. RNA, once extracted, was reverse transcribed into cDNA for use as the sequencing template. Data came from immunoSEQ multiplex PCR; TCRdb stores just in-frame clones and leaves some out. The sample has about 110,000 clones, around 50% seen once. Material: CD8+ T cells sorted from blood, obtained at week 24, from a patient treated with tofacitinib. Every receptor here comes from a human donor with alopecia areata.

The chain has TRBV30 and TRBJ1-5, with a tentative D call TRBD1 (5 bases). This CDR3 spans 15 amino acids. The V and J ends lost 3 bases and 0 bases respectively, with 12 bases between them. Germline V lookup: CDR1 GTSNPN, CDR2 SVGIG (reference sequence). The CDR3 bases are TGTGCCTGGAGCAAAGGGACTCTTAGCAATCAGCCCCAGCATTTT. Its protein product is CAWSKGTLSNQPQHF.

This clone was detected only a few times. The chain recombines TRBV9 with TRBJ2-5; D unresolved. The CDR3 consists of 10 residues. The germline gives CDR1 SGDLS, CDR2 YYNGEE. The germline V and J ends were trimmed by 7 bases and 2 bases, with 3 bases remaining between them. DNA for the CDR3: TGTGCCAGCGTACAAGAGACCCAGTACTTC. Encoded protein: CASVQETQYF.

This clone was recorded a few times. The sample carries other DNA sequences with the same CDR3. This chain uses TRBV4-1 with TRBJ2-5, with D perhaps TRBD2 (6 bases). CDR1 and CDR2 (germline): MGHRA, YSYEKL. The length of the CDR3 is 13 residues. Trimming cost V 0 bases and J 5 bases, with 7 bases left between them. The CDR3 nucleotides are TGCGCCAGCAGCCAAGATCGGGAGGAGACCCAGTACTTC. It is translated as CASSQDREETQYF.

The V call is TRBV29-1, the J call TRBJ2-7, with D tentatively TRBD1 (6 bases). The CDR3 has 11 amino acids. The ends were cut back, 7 bases at V and 3 bases at J, with 10 bases in the middle. Germline lookup yields CDR1 SQVTM and CDR2 ANQGSEA. The DNA for the CDR3 is TGCAGCGCCGGGGACAACTACGAGCAGTACTTC. Protein: CSAGDNYEQYF.

The V call is TRBV11-2, the J call TRBJ2-1; TRBD2 matches 12 bases. This CDR3 contains 15 residues. CDR1 and CDR2 (germline): SGHAT, FQNNGV. Losses at the gene ends were 4 bases for V and 4 bases for J; bases not matched to a gene: 2. CDR3 in DNA: TGTGCCAGCAGCTCAGGACTAGCGGGGTACAATGAGCAGTTCTTC. As protein: CASSSGLAGYNEQFF. Based on the CDR3 plus reference TRBV11-2 and TRBJ2-1, the full variable domain is EAGVAQSPRYKIIEKRQSVAFWCNPISGHATLYWYQQILGQGPKLLIQFQNNGVVDDSQLPKDRFSAERLKGVDSTLKIQPAKLEDSAVYLCASSSGLAGYNEQFFGPGTRLTVL.

The chain uses TRBV4-3 and TRBJ2-6; unclear D gene. The CDR3 contains 17 residues. The germline V gene has CDR1 LGHNA and CDR2 YSLEER. Between the trimmed V and J ends, which lost 0 bases and 0 bases, there was a span of 9 bases. The CDR3 DNA follows: TGCGCCAGCAGCCAAGACGGACCGAGCTCTGGGGCCAACGTCCTGACTTTC. This codes for CASSQDGPSSGANVLTF.

This chain connects TRBV6-5 to TRBJ1-2, with 7 bases matching TRBD1. V lost 0 bases to trimming and J lost 1 base; unmatched junction nucleotides: 2. The CDR3 length is 15 residues. Germline CDR1 MNHEY, CDR2 SVGAGI. CDR3 amino acids: CASSYSAGGNYGYTF. CDR3 DNA sequence: TGTGCCAGCAGTTACTCAGCAGGGGGTAACTATGGCTACACCTTC.

The chain links TRBV4-1 to TRBJ2-7, with a tentative D call TRBD2 (6 bases). CDR3 length: 12 residues. The V and J ends lost 6 bases and 6 bases respectively, with 12 bases between them. Germline V gene data show CDR1 as MGHRA and CDR2 as YSYEKL. The CDR3 DNA follows: TGCGCCAGCAGTCTCGCGGGGTCCGAGCAGTACTTC. It specifies CASSLAGSEQYF.

This clone has just a few counts. The CDR3 reads CAISESGQAGAKNIQYF. DNA for the CDR3: TGTGCCATCAGTGAGTCGGGCCAGGCAGGGGCCAAAAACATTCAGTACTTC. This chain uses TRBV10-3 with TRBJ2-4; perhaps TRBD1 as D (5 bases). From germline, CDR1 is ENHRY and CDR2 SYGVKD. V gave up 0 bases and J gave up 1 base, with 13 bases separating them. This CDR3 has 17 amino acids.

This chain connects TRBV27 to TRBJ1-1; a possible D gene is TRBD1 (5 bases). CDR3 length: 15 residues. V was clipped by 5 bases and J by 2 bases, with 15 bases between them. Germline V CDR1 and CDR2: MNHEY, SMNVEV (reference sequence). CDR3: CASSRNSQGNTEAFF. The CDR3 DNA reads as TGTGCCAGCAGTCGCAATAGTCAGGGTAACACTGAAGCTTTCTTT.

The sample holds a few counts of this clone. The rearrangement uses TRBV13 and TRBJ2-6; D gene uncertain. Germline assignment: CDR1 PRHDT and CDR2 FYEKMQ (reference sequence). The CDR3 spans 12 residues. V lost 5 bases to trimming and J lost 4 bases, with 3 bases between them. The CDR3 nucleotides read TGTGCCAGCAGCCCGGGGGCCAACGTCCTGACTTTC. Translating it yields CASSPGANVLTF.

This clone was seen a handful of times. This chain's CDR3 is CSVVKRGGLVEQFF. The DNA for the CDR3 is TGCAGCGTTGTAAAGCGGGGGGGCCTCGTTGAGCAGTTCTTC. This rearrangement joins TRBV29-1 to TRBJ2-1; 10 positions match TRBD2. The CDR3 sequence is 14 residues long. The ends lost 4 bases at V and 9 bases at J; junction bases unmatched: 9. Germline V CDR1 and CDR2: SQVTM, ANQGSEA.

This chain joins TRBV13 and TRBJ2-7; TRBD2 matches 8 bases. The CDR3 spans 17 residues. After removal of 5 bases from V and 3 bases from J, the junction contained 15 bases not matched to a gene. CDR1 is PRHDT and CDR2 is FYEKMQ in the germline V gene (reference sequence). Written as DNA, the CDR3 is TGTGCCAGCAGCCCCCGGGACAATCACGGGGGGGTCTACGAGCAGTACTTC. Its translation is CASSPRDNHGGVYEQYF. The full variable domain, with the rest looked up from reference TRBV13 and TRBJ2-7, is AAGVIQSPRHLIKEKRETATLKCYPIPRHDTVYWYQQGPGQDPQFLISFYEKMQSDKGSIPDRFSAQQFSDYHSELNMSSLELGDSALYFCASSPRDNHGGVYEQYFGPGTRLTVT.

V usage is TRBV7-2 and J usage is TRBJ2-7; no reliable D call. V shed 3 bases and J shed 0 bases, with 12 bases lying between them. In germline, CDR1 is SGHTA, CDR2 FQGNSA. The CDR3 length is 15 residues. The CDR3 coding sequence is TGTGCCAGCAGCTTTGAGTCTTACGCCTCCTACGAGCAGTACTTC. Its protein product is CASSFESYASYEQYF.

The chain carries TRBV10-3 and TRBJ2-1, with 12 nucleotides matching TRBD1. The CDR3 is 15 residues long. Germline V CDR1 and CDR2: ENHRY, SYGVKD. After removal of 4 bases from V and 8 bases from J, the junction contained 6 bases not matched to a gene. Written as DNA, the CDR3 is TGTGCCATCAGTGGCCGGGACAGGGGGCCCCATGAGCAGTTCTTC. Encoded protein: CAISGRDRGPHEQFF.

The count of this clone is one. The CDR3 nucleotides are TGTGCCAGCAGCCACTCCGGGGTTTTCACAGATACGCAGTATTTT. Amino acids: CASSHSGVFTDTQYF. This chain uses TRBV11-2 with TRBJ2-3; tentative D call: TRBD2 (5 bases). This CDR3 has 15 amino acids. Germline V CDR1 and CDR2: SGHAT, FQNNGV. Trimming stripped 5 bases from V and 2 bases from J, with 14 bases between.

This clone came up a few times. The V and J genes are TRBV19 and TRBJ2-3; the D is unclear. This CDR3 has 14 amino acids. Germline CDR1 LNHDA, CDR2 SQIVND (reference sequence). The V end was cut by 7 bases, the J end by 6 bases, with 17 bases between. The CDR3 loop is CASTSGQESDTQYF. The CDR3, as DNA: TGTGCCAGTACTTCAGGTCAGGAATCCGATACGCAGTATTTT. The full variable domain, in which reference TRBV19 and TRBJ2-3 provide the parts outside the CDR3, is DGGITQSPKYLFRKEGQNVTLSCEQNLNHDAMYWYRQDPGQGLRLIYYSQIVNDFQKGDIAEGYSVSREKKESFPLTVTSAQKNPTAFYLCASTSGQESDTQYFGPGTRLTVL.

This chain joins TRBV29-1 and TRBJ1-2; D is ambiguous. With 6 bases removed from V and 12 bases from J, the gap between germline ends came to 20 bases. The CDR3 extends over 12 amino acids. Germline V gene data show CDR1 as SQVTM and CDR2 as ANQGSEA. The CDR3 coding sequence is TGCAGCGTGCGACTCGGGGATTTACGGGACACCTTC. Its protein product is CSVRLGDLRDTF.

The chain combines TRBV4-1 with TRBJ2-1; D not certain. The CDR3 loop spans 15 amino acids. CDR1 MGHRA and CDR2 YSYEKL come from the germline V gene. The germline V and J ends were trimmed by 3 bases and 7 bases, with 16 bases remaining between them. CDR3 DNA sequence: TGCGCCAGCAGCCAGATTGTGTCGGACCAGAATGAGCAGTTCTTC. Encoded protein: CASSQIVSDQNEQFF.

The chain recombines TRBV7-9 with TRBJ1-2; 7 nucleotides agree with TRBD1. The germline V gene encodes CDR1 SEHNR and CDR2 FQNEAQ (reference sequence). The CDR3 covers 15 residues. The V and J ends lost 3 bases and 6 bases, in that order; junction bases with no gene match: 10. This chain's CDR3 is CASSFGGTAGDGYTF. CDR3 nucleotides: TGTGCCAGCAGCTTCGGCGGGACAGCGGGGGATGGCTACACCTTC. The entire variable domain, with the rest obtained from reference TRBV7-9 and TRBJ1-2, is as follows: DTGVSQNPRHKITKRGQNVTFRCDPISEHNRLYWYRQTLGQGPEFLTYFQNEAQLEKSRLLSDRFSAERPKGSFSTLEIQRTEQGDSAMYLCASSFGGTAGDGYTFGSGTRLTVV.

This clone appeared a single time. The V call is TRBV2, the J call TRBJ2-7; no definite D call. The CDR3 sequence is 14 residues long. V lost 1 base to trimming and J lost 1 base, with 8 bases between them. Germline V CDR1 and CDR2: SNHLY, FYNNEI. Here the CDR3 DNA reads TGTGCCAGCAGTGAAGGGTGGGGATCCTACGAGCAGTACTTC. This sequence encodes CASSEGWGSYEQYF. Full variable domain (missing parts from reference TRBV2 and TRBJ2-7): EPEVTQTPSHQVTQMGQEVILRCVPISNHLYFYWYRQILGQKVEFLVSFYNNEISEKSEIFDDQFSVERPDGSNFTLKIRSTKLEDSAMYFCASSEGWGSYEQYFGPGTRLTVT.

The chain links TRBV5-5 to TRBJ2-7, with 7 positions matching TRBD1. The CDR3 length is 14 residues. V was pared by 4 bases and J by 6 bases, with 10 bases of the junction left unmatched. Germline-derived CDR1 and CDR2 are SGHKS and YYEKEE (reference sequence). CDR3 sequence: CASSKSTGIVEQYF. CDR3 in DNA: TGTGCCAGCAGCAAGTCGACAGGGATTGTCGAGCAGTACTTC.

The chain carries TRBV4-3 and TRBJ2-2, with 7 bases matching TRBD1. Germline CDR1 and CDR2: LGHNA and YSLEER. Trimming at V came to 3 bases and at J to 6 bases, leaving 10 bases not matched to a gene. The CDR3 covers 16 residues. The CDR3 coding sequence is TGCGCCAGCAGCCACTCTTGGGAGACAGGGCCCGGGGAGCTGTTTTTT. Its protein is CASSHSWETGPGELFF.

The rearrangement joins TRBV30 to TRBJ1-2, with 12 positions matching TRBD1. Trimming removed 4 bases from V and 4 bases from J; junction bases left unmatched: 13. This CDR3 comprises 17 residues. Germline CDR1 and CDR2: GTSNPN and SVGIG (reference sequence). The CDR3 region has the DNA TGTGCCTGGAACCCCGGGACAGGGGGCGGTTGGAGCTATGGCTACACCTTC. The encoded protein is CAWNPGTGGGWSYGYTF.

The chain has TRBV13 and TRBJ1-2, with unresolved D. The CDR3 loop spans 12 amino acids. Trimming shortened V by 4 bases and J by 4 bases, and 7 bases separated the two germline ends. The germline gives CDR1 PRHDT, CDR2 FYEKMQ (reference sequence). The CDR3 sequence is CASSSAGYGYTF. CDR3 DNA sequence: TGTGCCAGCAGCTCGGCAGGCTATGGCTACACCTTC.

The rearrangement links TRBV10-3 to TRBJ1-6; maybe TRBD1 (6 bases). Trimming removed 10 bases at V and 7 bases at J, with 17 bases between. This CDR3 has 14 amino acids. CDR1 is ENHRY and CDR2 is SYGVKD in the germline V gene. DNA for the CDR3: TGTGCCACCGGGGGGGGCGCAGGCAATTCACCCCTCCACTTT. It is translated as CATGGGAGNSPLHF.

The rearrangement links TRBV25-1 to TRBJ2-5; the D is unclear. The V end was cut by 3 bases, the J end by 4 bases, with 9 bases between. The CDR3 totals 13 residues. Germline CDR1 and CDR2: MGHDK and SYGVNS. In DNA form, the CDR3 reads TGTGCCAGCAGTGACCCCTTGGGAGAGACCCAGTACTTC. It translates to CASSDPLGETQYF. Full variable domain (missing parts from reference TRBV25-1 and TRBJ2-5): EADIYQTPRYLVIGTGKKITLECSQTMGHDKMYWYQQDPGMELHLIHYSYGVNSTEKGDLSSESTVSRIRTEHFPLTLESARPSHTSQYLCASSDPLGETQYFGPGTRLLVL.

The rearrangement links TRBV29-1 to TRBJ1-1; perhaps TRBD1 as D (6 bases). Trimming took off 2 bases at V and 6 bases at J, with 13 bases between the two ends. The CDR3 loop spans 13 amino acids. Germline CDR1 and CDR2: SQVTM and ANQGSEA. The CDR3 region is CSVEKGEWAEAFF. In DNA, the CDR3 is TGCAGCGTTGAAAAGGGGGAGTGGGCTGAAGCTTTCTTT. The full variable domain, completed using reference TRBV29-1 and TRBJ1-1, is SAVISQKPSRDICQRGTSLTIQCQVDSQVTMMFWYRQQPGQSLTLIATANQGSEATYESGFVIDKFPISRPNLTFSTLTVSNMSPEDSSIYLCSVEKGEWAEAFFGQGTRLTVV.

The chain couples TRBV6-5 to TRBJ2-5; D uncertain. Germline V CDR1 and CDR2: MNHEY, SVGAGI. Trimming left V 6 bases short and J 5 bases short, with 7 bases between. The CDR3 extends over 11 amino acids. CDR3 region: CASREDETQYF. DNA for the CDR3: TGTGCCAGCAGGGAAGACGAGACCCAGTACTTC.

The CDR3 spells CASKAPQDYEQYF. In nucleotides, the CDR3 is TGTGCCAGCAAGGCCCCACAGGATTACGAGCAGTACTTC. The rearrangement uses TRBV2 and TRBJ2-7, with D maybe TRBD1 (5 bases). The CDR3 is 13 amino acids. V lost 7 bases to trimming and J lost 4 bases, with 14 bases between them. From germline, CDR1 is SNHLY and CDR2 FYNNEI.